This is a list of T cell receptor beta chains from one sample in a study of blood T cell repertoires in COVID-19. Data came from immunoSEQ multiplex PCR; TCRdb stores just in-frame clones and leaves some out. Among 320,000 or so clones, about nine tenths were seen once, and the ten largest hold about 5%. Specimen: PBMCs or T cells enriched from blood (not recorded which). The source of these receptors is a man in his 60s who had recovered from COVID-19. Each CDR3 is given with its conserved first and last residue. Each record gives: J gene, clone size, D gene, V gene, CDR3 protein, CDR3 DNA. D genes are given only for firm matches. Only some rows state a clone size, as once, few, many or a class for expanded clones.

j_call: TRBJ2-5
clone_size: NA
d_call: NA
v_call: TRBV12-3/TRBV12-4
cdr3_aa: CASSYAGETQYF
cdr3_nt: TGTGCCAGCAGTTATGCGGGAGAGACCCAGTACTTC

j_call: TRBJ1-1
clone_size: NA
d_call: NA
v_call: TRBV5-1
cdr3_aa: CASSLTHMNTEAFF
cdr3_nt: TGCGCCAGCAGCTTAACACACATGAACACTGAAGCTTTCTTT

j_call: TRBJ1-2
clone_size: NA
d_call: NA
v_call: TRBV28
cdr3_aa: CASSYRRGRVGGYTF
cdr3_nt: TGTGCCAGCAGTTACCGCCGGGGAAGGGTGGGTGGCTACACCTTC

j_call: TRBJ2-7
clone_size: NA
d_call: TRBD2
v_call: TRBV6-5
cdr3_aa: CASSKPTSGSGEQYF
cdr3_nt: TGTGCCAGCAGTAAACCGACTAGCGGGAGTGGCGAGCAGTACTTC

j_call: TRBJ2-1
clone_size: NA
d_call: TRBD2
v_call: TRBV7-9
cdr3_aa: CASSLKTGGPYNEQFF
cdr3_nt: TGTGCCAGCAGCTTAAAAACGGGAGGCCCATACAATGAGCAGTTCTTC

j_call: TRBJ2-7
clone_size: NA
d_call: NA
v_call: TRBV2
cdr3_aa: CASSEYEEQYF
cdr3_nt: TGTGCCAGCAGTGAGTATGAGGAGCAGTACTTC

j_call: TRBJ1-2
clone_size: NA
d_call: NA
v_call: TRBV9
cdr3_aa: CASSPDGHGDGYTF
cdr3_nt: TGTGCCAGCAGCCCGGACGGCCACGGGGATGGCTACACCTTC

j_call: TRBJ2-7
clone_size: NA
d_call: TRBD2
v_call: TRBV5-4
cdr3_aa: CASSMGLADSYEQYF
cdr3_nt: TGTGCCAGCAGCATGGGACTAGCGGACTCCTACGAGCAGTACTTC

j_call: TRBJ1-5
clone_size: NA
d_call: NA
v_call: TRBV18
cdr3_aa: CASSPLGQEPQHF
cdr3_nt: TGTGCCAGCTCACCATTGGGGCAAGAGCCCCAGCATTTT

j_call: TRBJ1-6
clone_size: NA
d_call: TRBD1
v_call: TRBV5-4
cdr3_aa: CASSLAGTDNSPLHF
cdr3_nt: TGTGCCAGCAGCTTGGCCGGGACAGATAATTCACCCCTCCACTTT

j_call: TRBJ2-1
clone_size: NA
d_call: TRBD2
v_call: TRBV7-2
cdr3_aa: CASSLTSGTSVYNEQFF
cdr3_nt: TGTGCCAGCAGCTTAACTTCCGGGACTAGCGTGTACAATGAGCAGTTCTTC

j_call: TRBJ2-5
clone_size: NA
d_call: TRBD1
v_call: TRBV5-1
cdr3_aa: CASSSGRQGLETQYF
cdr3_nt: TGCGCCAGCAGCAGCGGCAGACAGGGTCTGGAGACCCAGTACTTC

j_call: TRBJ1-2
clone_size: NA
d_call: TRBD1
v_call: TRBV5-4
cdr3_aa: CASSLFQGASVGYTF
cdr3_nt: TGTGCCAGCAGCTTATTTCAGGGGGCGAGTGTAGGCTACACCTTC

j_call: TRBJ1-4
clone_size: NA
d_call: NA
v_call: TRBV16
cdr3_aa: CASSQGAATNEKLFF
cdr3_nt: TGTGCCAGCAGCCAAGGGGCCGCAACTAATGAAAAACTGTTTTTT

j_call: TRBJ2-7
clone_size: NA
d_call: TRBD2
v_call: TRBV28
cdr3_aa: CASSLAGGPRLSYEQYF
cdr3_nt: TGTGCCAGCAGTTTAGCGGGAGGACCGCGCCTCTCCTACGAGCAGTACTTC

j_call: TRBJ2-4
clone_size: NA
d_call: TRBD2
v_call: TRBV6-5
cdr3_aa: CASSYGRGANIQYF
cdr3_nt: TGTGCCAGCAGTTACGGGAGGGGTGCGAACATTCAGTACTTC

j_call: TRBJ2-3
clone_size: NA
d_call: TRBD2
v_call: TRBV4-2
cdr3_aa: CASSQGTSGSTDTQYF
cdr3_nt: TGTGCCAGCAGCCAAGGGACTAGCGGTAGCACAGATACGCAGTATTTT

j_call: TRBJ2-7
clone_size: NA
d_call: NA
v_call: TRBV14
cdr3_aa: CASSQDLGAGSSSYEQYF
cdr3_nt: TGTGCCAGCAGCCAAGATCTTGGGGCAGGGTCGAGCTCCTACGAGCAGTACTTC

j_call: TRBJ2-3
clone_size: NA
d_call: NA
v_call: TRBV5-1
cdr3_aa: CASTTFLASADTQYF
cdr3_nt: TGCGCCAGCACCACTTTTCTAGCTTCCGCAGATACGCAGTATTTT

j_call: TRBJ2-4
clone_size: NA
d_call: TRBD2
v_call: TRBV10-1
cdr3_aa: CASGTSGRVLAKNIQYF
cdr3_nt: TGCGCCAGCGGGACTAGCGGGAGAGTACTAGCCAAAAACATTCAGTACTTC

j_call: TRBJ2-7
clone_size: NA
d_call: NA
v_call: TRBV6-4
cdr3_aa: CASSDSRGKQYF
cdr3_nt: TGTGCCAGCAGTGACTCCAGAGGGAAGCAGTACTTC

j_call: TRBJ1-2
clone_size: NA
d_call: NA
v_call: TRBV5-4
cdr3_aa: CASSTWRVIGYTF
cdr3_nt: TGTGCCAGCAGCACCTGGAGGGTGATTGGCTACACCTTC

j_call: TRBJ2-7
clone_size: once
d_call: TRBD2
v_call: TRBV7-6
cdr3_aa: CASSLASSGISYEQYF
cdr3_nt: TGTGCCAGCAGCTTAGCGTCTAGCGGAATCTCCTACGAGCAGTACTTC

j_call: TRBJ2-1
clone_size: NA
d_call: NA
v_call: TRBV5-1
cdr3_aa: CASRRRYTGQGGNEQFF
cdr3_nt: TGCGCCAGCCGTCGTCGATATACAGGCCAGGGGGGCAATGAGCAGTTCTTC

j_call: TRBJ1-3
clone_size: NA
d_call: TRBD1
v_call: TRBV28
cdr3_aa: CASTSRDRRLSGNTIYF
cdr3_nt: TGTGCCAGCACTTCTAGGGACAGGAGGCTATCTGGAAACACCATATATTTT

j_call: TRBJ2-7
clone_size: few
d_call: NA
v_call: TRBV28
cdr3_aa: CASSFFQGTYEQYF
cdr3_nt: TGTGCCAGCAGTTTCTTTCAGGGAACGTACGAGCAGTACTTC

j_call: TRBJ2-7
clone_size: NA
d_call: NA
v_call: TRBV18
cdr3_aa: CASSPPSDTAGEQYF
cdr3_nt: TGTGCCAGCTCACCACCGTCGGATACTGCGGGAGAGCAGTACTTC

j_call: TRBJ2-5
clone_size: NA
d_call: NA
v_call: TRBV7-9
cdr3_aa: CASSLEGRNQETQYF
cdr3_nt: TGTGCCAGCAGCCTGGAGGGACGCAACCAAGAGACCCAGTACTTC

j_call: TRBJ1-4
clone_size: few
d_call: NA
v_call: TRBV19
cdr3_aa: CATTGSGSTTNEKLFF
cdr3_nt: TGTGCCACCACAGGGAGTGGAAGTACAACTAATGAAAAACTGTTTTTT

j_call: TRBJ2-2
clone_size: NA
d_call: TRBD1
v_call: TRBV11-2
cdr3_aa: CASSRNRGDTGELFF
cdr3_nt: TGTGCCAGCAGCCGGAACAGGGGTGACACCGGGGAGCTGTTTTTT

j_call: TRBJ2-5
clone_size: NA
d_call: TRBD2
v_call: TRBV11-2
cdr3_aa: CASSLRRRAGGPETQYF
cdr3_nt: TGTGCCAGCAGCTTAAGGCGGAGAGCGGGAGGGCCGGAGACCCAGTACTTC

j_call: TRBJ2-5
clone_size: NA
d_call: NA
v_call: TRBV7-7
cdr3_aa: CASSLAGGQKETQYF
cdr3_nt: TGTGCTAGCAGCTTAGCCGGGGGACAGAAAGAGACCCAGTACTTC

j_call: TRBJ2-5
clone_size: NA
d_call: TRBD2
v_call: TRBV5-4
cdr3_aa: CASSSAMAGGVRTQYF
cdr3_nt: TGTGCCAGCAGCTCGGCTATGGCGGGAGGTGTGAGGACCCAGTACTTC

j_call: TRBJ1-6
clone_size: NA
d_call: NA
v_call: TRBV7-3
cdr3_aa: CASSLWASENSPLHF
cdr3_nt: TGTGCCAGCAGCTTATGGGCGTCGGAAAATTCACCCCTCCACTTT

j_call: TRBJ1-2
clone_size: once
d_call: NA
v_call: TRBV30
cdr3_aa: CAWSVQGAYGGYTF
cdr3_nt: TGTGCCTGGAGTGTACAAGGGGCATATGGTGGCTACACCTTC

j_call: TRBJ2-7
clone_size: NA
d_call: TRBD2
v_call: TRBV3-1/TRBV3-2
cdr3_aa: CASSQVAGGFAEQYF
cdr3_nt: TGTGCCAGCAGCCAAGTTGCGGGAGGCTTCGCCGAGCAGTACTTC

j_call: TRBJ1-1
clone_size: NA
d_call: NA
v_call: TRBV29-1
cdr3_aa: CSARERFEAFF
cdr3_nt: TGCAGCGCTCGGGAACGGTTTGAAGCTTTCTTT

j_call: TRBJ2-7
clone_size: NA
d_call: TRBD1
v_call: TRBV18
cdr3_aa: CASSGQTYEQYF
cdr3_nt: TGTGCCAGCTCGGGACAGACCTACGAGCAGTACTTC

j_call: TRBJ1-2
clone_size: NA
d_call: NA
v_call: TRBV5-1
cdr3_aa: CASSLVPGNYGYTF
cdr3_nt: TGCGCCAGCAGCTTGGTGCCAGGGAACTATGGCTACACCTTC

j_call: TRBJ1-2
clone_size: NA
d_call: TRBD1
v_call: TRBV7-2
cdr3_aa: CASSLALFRRGQGGDGYTF
cdr3_nt: TGTGCCAGCAGCTTAGCTTTATTTCGTAGGGGACAGGGGGGCGATGGCTACACCTTC

j_call: TRBJ2-1
clone_size: NA
d_call: TRBD1
v_call: TRBV24-1
cdr3_aa: CATSDRKPGQGAGEQFF
cdr3_nt: TGTGCCACCAGTGATAGGAAGCCGGGACAGGGGGCGGGTGAGCAGTTCTTC

j_call: TRBJ2-2
clone_size: once
d_call: NA
v_call: TRBV30
cdr3_aa: CAWSALNTGELFF
cdr3_nt: TGTGCCTGGAGTGCCCTGAACACCGGGGAGCTGTTTTTT